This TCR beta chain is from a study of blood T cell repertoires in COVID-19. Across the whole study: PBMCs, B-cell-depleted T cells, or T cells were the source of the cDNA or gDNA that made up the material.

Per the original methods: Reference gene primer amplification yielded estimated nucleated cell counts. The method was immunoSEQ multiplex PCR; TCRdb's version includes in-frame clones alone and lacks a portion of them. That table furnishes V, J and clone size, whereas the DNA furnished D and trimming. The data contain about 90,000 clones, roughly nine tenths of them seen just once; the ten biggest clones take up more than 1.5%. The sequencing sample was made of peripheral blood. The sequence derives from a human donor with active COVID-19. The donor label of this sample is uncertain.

CDR3 nucleotides: TGCGCCAGCAGCCAGGCATACCGGGACAGGGTAAACTATGGCTACACCTTC. Translating it yields CASSQAYRDRVNYGYTF. The J gene is TRBJ1-2, the V gene TRBV4-1; 9 bases line up with TRBD1. CDR1 and CDR2 (germline): MGHRA, YSYEKL. The CDR3 runs 17 residues. With V trimmed by 3 bases and J by 2 bases, 10 bases remained unmatched.